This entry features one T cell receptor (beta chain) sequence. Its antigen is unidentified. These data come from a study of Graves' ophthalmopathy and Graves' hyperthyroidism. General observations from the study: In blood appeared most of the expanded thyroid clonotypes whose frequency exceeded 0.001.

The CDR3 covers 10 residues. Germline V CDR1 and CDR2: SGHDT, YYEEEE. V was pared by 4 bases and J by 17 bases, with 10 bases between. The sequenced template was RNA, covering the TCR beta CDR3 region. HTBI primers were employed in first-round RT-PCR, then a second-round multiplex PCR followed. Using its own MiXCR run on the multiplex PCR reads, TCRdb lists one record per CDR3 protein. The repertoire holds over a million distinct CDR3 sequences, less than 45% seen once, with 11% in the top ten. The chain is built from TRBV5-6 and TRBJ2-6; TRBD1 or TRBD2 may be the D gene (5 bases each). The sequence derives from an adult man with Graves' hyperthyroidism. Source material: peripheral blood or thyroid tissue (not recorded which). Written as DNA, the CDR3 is TGTGCCAGCAGCCGGGACCGCTTGACTTTC. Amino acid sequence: CASSRDRLTF.